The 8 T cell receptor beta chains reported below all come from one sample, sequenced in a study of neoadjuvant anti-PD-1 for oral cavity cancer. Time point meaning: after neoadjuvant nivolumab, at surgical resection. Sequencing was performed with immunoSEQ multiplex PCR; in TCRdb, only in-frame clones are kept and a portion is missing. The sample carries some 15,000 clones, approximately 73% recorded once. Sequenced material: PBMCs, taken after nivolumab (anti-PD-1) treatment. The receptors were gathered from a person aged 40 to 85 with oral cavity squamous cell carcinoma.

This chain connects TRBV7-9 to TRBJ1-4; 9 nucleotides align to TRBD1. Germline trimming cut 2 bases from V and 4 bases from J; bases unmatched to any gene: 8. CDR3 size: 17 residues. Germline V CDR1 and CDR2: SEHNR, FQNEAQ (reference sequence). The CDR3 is CASSLFRLGQGNEKLFF. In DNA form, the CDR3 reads TGTGCCAGCAGCTTATTCCGGTTGGGACAGGGTAATGAAAAACTGTTTTTT.

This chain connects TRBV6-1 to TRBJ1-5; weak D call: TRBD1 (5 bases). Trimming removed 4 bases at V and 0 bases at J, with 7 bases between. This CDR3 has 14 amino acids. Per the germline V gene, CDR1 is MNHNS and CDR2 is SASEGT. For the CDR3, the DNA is TGTGCCAGCAGTGGGGGACTTAGCAATCAGCCCCAGCATTTT. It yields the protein CASSGGLSNQPQHF.

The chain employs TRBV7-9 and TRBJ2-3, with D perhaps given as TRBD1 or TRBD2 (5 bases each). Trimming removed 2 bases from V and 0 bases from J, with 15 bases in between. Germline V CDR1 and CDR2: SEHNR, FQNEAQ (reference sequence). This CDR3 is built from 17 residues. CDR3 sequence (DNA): TGTGCCAGCAGCTTAAGGAGGCCGGGACCTAGCACAGATACGCAGTATTTT. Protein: CASSLRRPGPSTDTQYF.

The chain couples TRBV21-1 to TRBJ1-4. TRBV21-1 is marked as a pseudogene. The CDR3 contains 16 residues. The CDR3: CASSKALHAREEKLFF. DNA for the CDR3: TGTGCCAGCAGCAAAGCGCTCCACGCAAGAGAGGAAAAACTGTTTTTT.

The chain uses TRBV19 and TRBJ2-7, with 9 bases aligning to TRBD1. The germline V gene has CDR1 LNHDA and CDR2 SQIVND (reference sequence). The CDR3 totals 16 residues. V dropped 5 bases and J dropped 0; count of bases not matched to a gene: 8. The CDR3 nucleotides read TGTGCCAGTAGTCTAAGGACAGGGGTAAGCTCCTACGAGCAGTACTTC. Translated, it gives CASSLRTGVSSYEQYF. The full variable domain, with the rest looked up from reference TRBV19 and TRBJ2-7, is DGGITQSPKYLFRKEGQNVTLSCEQNLNHDAMYWYRQDPGQGLRLIYYSQIVNDFQKGDIAEGYSVSREKKESFPLTVTSAQKNPTAFYLCASSLRTGVSSYEQYFGPGTRLTVT.

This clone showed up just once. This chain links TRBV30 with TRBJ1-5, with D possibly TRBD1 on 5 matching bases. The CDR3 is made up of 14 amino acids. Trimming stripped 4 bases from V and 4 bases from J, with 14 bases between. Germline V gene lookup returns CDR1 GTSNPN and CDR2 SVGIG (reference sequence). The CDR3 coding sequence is TGTGCCTGGAATAGGGGAGGGAATAATCAGCCCCAGCATTTT. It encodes CAWNRGGNNQPQHF.

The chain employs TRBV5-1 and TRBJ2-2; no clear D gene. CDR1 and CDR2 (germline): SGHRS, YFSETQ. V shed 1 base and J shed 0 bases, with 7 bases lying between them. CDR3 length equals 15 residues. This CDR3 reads CASSLIPANTGELFF. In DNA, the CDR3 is TGCGCCAGCAGCTTGATCCCTGCGAACACCGGGGAGCTGTTTTTT.

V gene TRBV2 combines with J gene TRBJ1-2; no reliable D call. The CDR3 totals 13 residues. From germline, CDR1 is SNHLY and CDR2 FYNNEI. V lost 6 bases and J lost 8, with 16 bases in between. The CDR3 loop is CASRGLLRSGYTF. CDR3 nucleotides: TGTGCCAGCAGGGGGTTATTAAGGAGCGGCTACACCTTC.